The TCR beta chain described here comes from a study of OX40 agonist ivuxolimab in advanced cancers. Germline trimming cut 7 bases from V and 2 bases from J; bases unmatched to any gene: 9. CDR1 and CDR2 from the germline V gene are MNHNY and SVGAGI (reference sequence). CDR3 size: 15 residues. Prior autoimmune disease or systemic immunosuppression barred patients. Sampling times: baseline, cycle 4 day 1, cycle 7 day 1. Findings and caveats of the study: Partial responders dosed at 0.1-3.0 mg/kg displayed clonal expansion ranking among the lowest. In CD8+ T cells, expanded clones were on average more numerous than in CD4+.

Method: immunoSEQ multiplex PCR; TCRdb's copy keeps in-frame clones and lacks some. The profile shows about 50,000 clones, 70% to 80% of them singletons. With respect to this clone: No antigen is known for it.

J is TRBJ2-7 and V is TRBV6-6, with 9 bases identical to TRBD2. The receptor was derived from an adult with an advanced solid tumor such as melanoma, head and neck, liver or kidney cancer. The sequences come from CD4+ or CD8+ T cells sorted from blood, collected in a trial of the OX40 agonist ivuxolimab. The CDR3 DNA is TGTGCCAGCACCGACCTAGCGGGGCCTACCTACGAGCAGTACTTC. Protein: CASTDLAGPTYEQYF.